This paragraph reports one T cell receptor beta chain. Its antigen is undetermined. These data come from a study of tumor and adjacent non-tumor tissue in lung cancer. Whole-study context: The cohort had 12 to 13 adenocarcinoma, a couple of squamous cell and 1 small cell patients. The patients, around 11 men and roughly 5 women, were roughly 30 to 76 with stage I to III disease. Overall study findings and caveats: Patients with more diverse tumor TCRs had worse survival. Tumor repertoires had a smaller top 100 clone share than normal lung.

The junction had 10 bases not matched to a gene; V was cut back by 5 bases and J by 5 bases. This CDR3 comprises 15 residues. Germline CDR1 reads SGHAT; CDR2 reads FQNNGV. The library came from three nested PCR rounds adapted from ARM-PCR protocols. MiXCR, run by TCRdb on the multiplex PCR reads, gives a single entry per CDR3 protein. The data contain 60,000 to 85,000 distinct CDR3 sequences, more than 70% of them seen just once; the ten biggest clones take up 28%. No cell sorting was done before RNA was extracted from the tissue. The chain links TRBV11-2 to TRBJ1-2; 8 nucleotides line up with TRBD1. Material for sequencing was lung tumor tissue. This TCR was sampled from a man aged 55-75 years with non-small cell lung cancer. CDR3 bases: TGTGCCAGCAGCCGTGGACAGGGAGCTCCTTATGGCTACACCTTC. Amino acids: CASSRGQGAPYGYTF.